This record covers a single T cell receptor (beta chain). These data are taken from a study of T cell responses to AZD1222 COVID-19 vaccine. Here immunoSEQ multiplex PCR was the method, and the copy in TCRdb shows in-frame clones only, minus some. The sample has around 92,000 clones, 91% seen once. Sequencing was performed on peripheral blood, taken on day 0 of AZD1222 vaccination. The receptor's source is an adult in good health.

CDR3 in DNA: TGTGCCAGCAGTCCTCACAAGAACACTGAAGCTTTCTTT. It is translated as CASSPHKNTEAFF. V gene TRBV27 combines with J gene TRBJ1-1; no clear D gene. The length of the CDR3 is 13 residues. Between the trimmed V and J ends, which lost 5 bases and 1 base, there was a span of 8 bases. Germline V gene data show CDR1 as MNHEY and CDR2 as SMNVEV (reference sequence).